The sequence of this TCR beta chain was determined in a study of blood T cell repertoires in COVID-19. From germline, CDR1 is SGHAT and CDR2 FQNNGV. V lost 6 bases to trimming and J lost 3 bases, with 9 bases between them. The CDR3 sequence is 13 residues long. Libraries were prepared by immunoSEQ multiplex PCR; TCRdb keeps only in-frame clonotypes and omits some of them. The table includes 110,000 to 150,000 clones, more than 85% detected once. The V and J genes are TRBV11-2 and TRBJ2-1; D possibly corresponds to TRBD1 (5 bases). Sequencing was carried out using peripheral blood. This TCR came from a human donor in a cohort sampled during active COVID-19. In nucleotides, the CDR3 is TGTGCCAGCAGACCTGACAGCTACAATGAGCAGTTCTTC. Encoded protein: CASRPDSYNEQFF. The complete variable domain, with remaining parts taken from reference TRBV11-2 and TRBJ2-1, reads EAGVAQSPRYKIIEKRQSVAFWCNPISGHATLYWYQQILGQGPKLLIQFQNNGVVDDSQLPKDRFSAERLKGVDSTLKIQPAKLEDSAVYLCASRPDSYNEQFFGPGTRLTVL.